Presented here are 3 T cell receptor beta chains from one specimen sequenced in a study of blood T cell repertoires in COVID-19. The repertoire was sequenced with immunoSEQ multiplex PCR; TCRdb's copy has only in-frame clones and lacks some. The sample records more than 200,000 clones, 90% to 95% being singletons. Sequencing was performed on PBMCs or T cells enriched from blood (not recorded which). The origin of the receptors is a woman between 18 and 30 years old who had recovered from COVID-19.

With respect to this clone: Distinct nucleotide sequences in the sample also encode this CDR3. The chain uses TRBV2 and TRBJ1-5; D uncertain. V lost 4 bases and J 3 bases, leaving 7 bases between the germline ends. The CDR3 totals 13 residues. Germline assignment: CDR1 SNHLY and CDR2 FYNNEI. The CDR3 DNA follows: TGTGCCAGCAGTGGCAGTGACAATCAGCCCCAGCATTTT. Residues: CASSGSDNQPQHF. Full variable domain (rest looked up from reference TRBV2 and TRBJ1-5): EPEVTQTPSHQVTQMGQEVILRCVPISNHLYFYWYRQILGQKVEFLVSFYNNEISEKSEIFDDQFSVERPDGSNFTLKIRSTKLEDSAMYFCASSGSDNQPQHFGDGTRLSIL.

The chain has TRBV10-3 and TRBJ2-1; TRBD1 matches 7 bases. The CDR3 extends over 13 amino acids. Germline loops: CDR1 ENHRY, CDR2 SYGVKD. The V and J ends lost 4 bases and 10 bases, in that order; junction bases with no gene match: 7. CDR3 region: CAISAGQVDEQFF. For the CDR3, the DNA is TGTGCCATCAGTGCTGGACAGGTAGACGAGCAGTTCTTC.

This clone was recorded many times. The V and J genes are TRBV4-3 and TRBJ2-3; 8 bases align to TRBD2. Per germline, CDR1 LGHNA and CDR2 YSLEER. The CDR3 runs to 17 residues. J lost 2 bases, V lost 0 bases, and 7 bases had no gene match. The CDR3 sequence is CASSQDHGGGLTDTQYF. CDR3 nucleotide sequence: TGCGCCAGCAGCCAAGATCACGGCGGGGGGCTCACAGATACGCAGTATTTT.